Described below is a single T cell receptor (beta chain) sequence and its context. Its specificity is unknown. This sample is part of a study of cytomegalovirus exposure and HLA in healthy donors. General study points: TCR beta sequences numbering 15,000 to 20,000 were associated with HLA alleles at 0.05 false discovery rate in a later analysis.

The PCR employed 60 Vbeta primers together with 13 Jbeta primers. Profiled with immunoSEQ multiplex PCR; TCRdb holds only in-frame clones, not every one. The sample shows roughly 71,000 clones, 65% to 70% of them seen only once. V was trimmed by 3 bases and J by 7 bases, leaving 16 bases between them. The CDR3 extends over 14 amino acids. CDR1 and CDR2 from the germline V gene are SGDLS and YYNGEE. Material: PBMCs. The receptor was isolated from a man aged 40-49 years in good health and CMV-seropositive. The genes are TRBV9 and TRBJ2-5; D is perhaps TRBD1 (5 bases). This chain's CDR3 is CASSGSDTATTQYF. The CDR3 DNA reads TGTGCCAGCAGCGGTTCGGACACTGCAACGACCCAGTACTTC. Filled out from reference TRBV9 and TRBJ2-5, the complete variable domain reads DSGVTQTPKHLITATGQRVTLRCSPRSGDLSVYWYQQSLDQGLQFLIQYYNGEERAKGNILERFSAQQFPDLHSELNLSSLELGDSALYFCASSGSDTATTQYFGPGTRLLVL.